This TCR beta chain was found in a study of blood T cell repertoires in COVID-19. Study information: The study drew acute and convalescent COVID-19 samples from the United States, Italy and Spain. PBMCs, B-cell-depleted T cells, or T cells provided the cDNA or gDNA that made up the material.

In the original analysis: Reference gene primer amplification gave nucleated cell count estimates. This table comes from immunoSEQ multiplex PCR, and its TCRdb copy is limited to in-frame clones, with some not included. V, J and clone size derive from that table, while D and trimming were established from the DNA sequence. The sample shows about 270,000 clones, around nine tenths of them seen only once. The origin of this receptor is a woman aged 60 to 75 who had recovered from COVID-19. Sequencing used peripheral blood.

CDR3: CASRTGGLNTEAFF. CDR3 bases: TGTGCCAGTAGGACAGGGGGGCTGAACACTGAAGCTTTCTTT. V gene TRBV19 combines with J gene TRBJ1-1; 9 nucleotides agree with TRBD1. There are 14 residues in the CDR3. With V trimmed by 6 bases and J by 0 bases, 2 bases remained unmatched. CDR1 LNHDA and CDR2 SQIVND come from the germline V gene (reference sequence).